This T cell receptor beta chain was sequenced in a study of T cell changes during pregnancy in multiple sclerosis. V lost 6 bases to trimming and J lost 0 bases; unmatched junction nucleotides: 3. The CDR3 totals 13 residues. The germline V gene has CDR1 SQVTM and CDR2 ANQGSEA. Libraries were prepared by immunoSEQ multiplex PCR; TCRdb keeps only in-frame clonotypes and omits some of them. The table records 65,000 to 90,000 clones, 92% of them present only once. The chain has TRBV29-1 and TRBJ1-1, with 8 bases fitting TRBD1. This clonotype was obtained from a female donor with multiple sclerosis, enrolled in a pregnancy study. Sequencing used CD4+ T cells from peripheral blood mononuclear cells, obtained after pregnancy. CDR3 bases: TGCAGCGTGAGGACAGGGATGAACACTGAAGCTTTCTTT. The encoded protein is CSVRTGMNTEAFF.